This T cell receptor beta chain was identified during a study of T cell responses to AZD1222 COVID-19 vaccine. Generated by immunoSEQ multiplex PCR, the TCRdb table keeps only in-frame clones and is missing some. Here the sample spans under 55,000 clones, about 86% being singletons. Germline V gives CDR1 MNHEY, CDR2 SVGAGI. V was pared by 5 bases and J by 4 bases, with 6 bases between. The CDR3 is made up of 13 amino acids. The rearrangement uses TRBV6-5 and TRBJ2-6; no definite D call. This material consisted of peripheral blood, taken on day 0 of AZD1222 vaccination. The sequence derives from an adult in good health. The CDR3 DNA sequence: TGTGCCAGCAGTCACACGGGGGCCAACGTCCTGACTTTC. It translates to CASSHTGANVLTF.